The following is a TCR beta chain sequence with its context. The sample is drawn from a study of blood T cell repertoires in COVID-19. Study-level information: In each case, the material was cDNA or gDNA derived from T cells, B-cell-depleted T cells, or PBMCs.

The CDR3 consists of 14 residues. Trimming at V came to 6 bases and at J to 5 bases, leaving 9 bases not matched to a gene. Germline V CDR1 and CDR2: MNHEY, SVGAGI. In the source study's methods: Reference gene primers were amplified, and this amplification served to estimate nucleated cell counts. Profiling relied on immunoSEQ multiplex PCR, and the TCRdb table lists in-frame clones only, not all of them. That table furnishes V, J and clone size, whereas the DNA furnished D and trimming. In the table there are 290,000 or so clones, roughly 85% of which are singletons. Participants came from fewer than 25 US areas, aged roughly 18 to 89 years. People in the exposed group encountered a COVID-19 case within 2 weeks before entering the study.

Material for sequencing was PBMCs or T cells enriched from blood (not recorded which). The sequence derives from a man aged 35 to 55 who had been exposed to COVID-19. The rearrangement links TRBV6-5 to TRBJ2-7; 8 bases match TRBD1. CDR3 bases: TGTGCCAGCAGACAGACCACAGGGGGGAACGAGCAGTACTTC. Protein sequence: CASRQTTGGNEQYF.